A selection of T cell receptor beta chains follows, all from one sample in a study of long-term antiretroviral therapy in people with HIV. Sequencing was performed with immunoSEQ multiplex PCR; in TCRdb, only in-frame clones are kept and a portion is missing. The sample yields more than 25,000 clones, about four fifths seen once. The sequenced sample was unsorted PBMCs, obtained 3 years after starting antiretroviral therapy. These receptors all come from a man aged 35-49 years with HIV. The CDR3 runs from the conserved cysteine through the conserved F or W. Fields, in order: D gene, clone size, V gene, J gene, CDR3 DNA, CDR3 protein. A D gene is named only where the DNA matches it firmly. Expanded clones are given a class, and other clones once, few, many or no size at all.

d_call: NA; clone_size: NA; v_call: TRBV7-9; j_call: TRBJ2-2; cdr3_nt: TGTGCCAGCAGCTCCCCGGGCGTTTTAGGGCCCGGGGAGCTGTTTTTT; cdr3_aa: CASSSPGVLGPGELFF
d_call: TRBD2; clone_size: NA; v_call: TRBV27; j_call: TRBJ2-5; cdr3_nt: TGTGCCAGCAGTATGAAACGGACTAGCGGGGAGGCAAAGGAGACCCAGTACTTC; cdr3_aa: CASSMKRTSGEAKETQYF
d_call: TRBD1; clone_size: NA; v_call: TRBV19; j_call: TRBJ1-4; cdr3_nt: TGTGCCAGTAGTATTACGGGGCAGGGGGACGAAAAACTGTTTTTT; cdr3_aa: CASSITGQGDEKLFF
d_call: NA; clone_size: NA; v_call: TRBV28; j_call: TRBJ2-3; cdr3_nt: TGTGCCGGACGAAGGTCCACCACGGATACGCAGTATTTT; cdr3_aa: CAGRRSTTDTQYF
d_call: NA; clone_size: once; v_call: TRBV19; j_call: TRBJ2-3; cdr3_nt: TGTGCCAGTAGGGAGCTGGCGGGTCTCACAGATACGCAGTATTTT; cdr3_aa: CASRELAGLTDTQYF
d_call: NA; clone_size: once; v_call: TRBV7-2; j_call: TRBJ1-4; cdr3_nt: TGTGCCAGCAGCTTAGATCGGCAGGGGAATGAAAAACTGTTTTTT; cdr3_aa: CASSLDRQGNEKLFF
d_call: NA; clone_size: few; v_call: TRBV4-3; j_call: TRBJ1-1; cdr3_nt: TGCGCCAGCAGCCGTGACCCCGCGGGGAACACTGAAGCTTTCTTT; cdr3_aa: CASSRDPAGNTEAFF
d_call: NA; clone_size: few; v_call: TRBV7-2; j_call: TRBJ2-3; cdr3_nt: TGTGCCAGCAGCTTAGGCTACACAGATACGCAGTATTTT; cdr3_aa: CASSLGYTDTQYF
d_call: NA; clone_size: NA; v_call: TRBV6-5; j_call: TRBJ1-5; cdr3_nt: TGTGCCAGCGCGCAGGGCATAAGACAGCCCCAGCATTTT; cdr3_aa: CASAQGIRQPQHF
d_call: TRBD1; clone_size: NA; v_call: TRBV28; j_call: TRBJ2-7; cdr3_nt: TGTGCCAGCAGTTTCACGACAGGGAACTACGAGCAGTACTTC; cdr3_aa: CASSFTTGNYEQYF
d_call: TRBD1; clone_size: once; v_call: TRBV27; j_call: TRBJ1-2; cdr3_nt: TGTGCCAGCAGTTTATCGAGAGTGTGGACAGGGGTCTATGGCTACACCTTC; cdr3_aa: CASSLSRVWTGVYGYTF
d_call: TRBD2; clone_size: NA; v_call: TRBV7-2; j_call: TRBJ2-3; cdr3_nt: TGTGCCAGCAGCTTAGGGGCGGGGGGGCCCTCAGGTACGCAGTATTTT; cdr3_aa: CASSLGAGGPSGTQYF
d_call: NA; clone_size: NA; v_call: TRBV27; j_call: TRBJ2-3; cdr3_nt: TGTGCCAGCAGTTTACGGGTAAGCCGGGCAGATACGCAGTATTTT; cdr3_aa: CASSLRVSRADTQYF
d_call: NA; clone_size: once; v_call: TRBV29-1; j_call: TRBJ2-7; cdr3_nt: TGCAGCGTTGAAGCTCCTAGTTTCGGACGGGGATGGTACGAGCAGTACTTC; cdr3_aa: CSVEAPSFGRGWYEQYF
d_call: TRBD1; clone_size: NA; v_call: TRBV4-1; j_call: TRBJ1-2; cdr3_nt: TGCGCCAGCAGCCCGCGACAGGGGAGCTATGGCTACACCTTC; cdr3_aa: CASSPRQGSYGYTF
d_call: NA; clone_size: NA; v_call: TRBV4-3; j_call: TRBJ2-7; cdr3_nt: TGCGCCAGCAGCCACCGGCGGCTAGCCGGGGTGTTCGACGAGCAGTACTTC; cdr3_aa: CASSHRRLAGVFDEQYF
d_call: TRBD2; clone_size: NA; v_call: TRBV9; j_call: TRBJ2-2; cdr3_nt: TGTGCCAGCAGCGTAGTAAGTGGGGGGGTCACCGGGGAGCTGTTTTTT; cdr3_aa: CASSVVSGGVTGELFF
d_call: NA; clone_size: NA; v_call: TRBV21-1; j_call: TRBJ2-5; cdr3_nt: TGTGCCAGCAGTTTTGCATGGGAGACCCAGTACTTC; cdr3_aa: CASSFAWETQYF
d_call: NA; clone_size: NA; v_call: TRBV7-2; j_call: TRBJ1-1; cdr3_nt: TGTGCCAGCAGCTTGCACAGCACGAACACTGAAGCTTTCTTT; cdr3_aa: CASSLHSTNTEAFF
d_call: NA; clone_size: NA; v_call: TRBV2; j_call: TRBJ1-4; cdr3_nt: TGTGCCAGCAGAAAAGCCTACAGTTCGGAAGGTGAAAAACTGTTTTTT; cdr3_aa: CASRKAYSSEGEKLFF
d_call: NA; clone_size: NA; v_call: TRBV15; j_call: TRBJ2-1; cdr3_nt: TGTGCCACTAGCAGATTTACGGACAATGAGCAGTTCTTC; cdr3_aa: CATSRFTDNEQFF
d_call: TRBD2; clone_size: NA; v_call: TRBV11-1; j_call: TRBJ2-1; cdr3_nt: TGTGCCAGCAGCCCTGTAGCGGGAGGGCGTGAGCAGTTCTTC; cdr3_aa: CASSPVAGGREQFF
d_call: NA; clone_size: once; v_call: TRBV6-1; j_call: TRBJ2-7; cdr3_nt: TGTGCCAGCAGCCGGGACATCTACGAGCAGTACTTC; cdr3_aa: CASSRDIYEQYF
d_call: TRBD1; clone_size: NA; v_call: TRBV9; j_call: TRBJ2-3; cdr3_nt: TGTGCCAGCAGCGTAGGCAGGGGGAACACAGATACGCAGTATTTT; cdr3_aa: CASSVGRGNTDTQYF
d_call: NA; clone_size: NA; v_call: TRBV25-1; j_call: TRBJ2-2; cdr3_nt: TGTGCCAGCAGTGGGGTCGTTAGCACCGGGGAGCTGTTTTTT; cdr3_aa: CASSGVVSTGELFF
d_call: TRBD1; clone_size: once; v_call: TRBV11-3; j_call: TRBJ2-4; cdr3_nt: TGTGCCAGCAGCTTAGACCCCATCTCGGACAGGCAGTACTTC; cdr3_aa: CASSLDPISDRQYF